The 15 T cell receptor beta chains below were found in one sample sequenced in a study of T cell repertoires in cytomegalovirus infection. TCRdb reprocessed the reads with MiXCR, giving one entry per CDR3 protein. The sample carries roughly 120,000 distinct CDR3 sequences, approximately 28% recorded once. Their antigen targets remain unknown. The sequences come from CD8+ T cells from cultured PBMCs, collected from culture after CMV antigen stimulation. The receptors derive from a human donor in good health (CMV status not recorded). Some clones in this sample may be carry-over from other donors' samples.

This chain joins TRBV6-5 and TRBJ2-4; D ambiguous. This CDR3 has 13 residues. Germline lookup yields CDR1 MNHEY and CDR2 SVGAGI. The V gene lost 8 bases and the J gene lost 0 bases, with 8 bases spanning the gap. The CDR3 sequence: CASALGAKNIQYF. CDR3 coding DNA: TGTGCCAGCGCTTTGGGAGCCAAAAACATTCAGTACTTC.

This clonotype occurred a few times. The genes are TRBV2 and TRBJ2-3, with D perhaps given as TRBD1 or TRBD2 (5 bases each). Germline lookup yields CDR1 SNHLY and CDR2 FYNNEI. The CDR3 consists of 12 residues. Trimming cost V 6 bases and J 4 bases, with 8 bases left between them. The CDR3 coding sequence is TGTGCCAGCAGGGGGGACGCAGATACGCAGTATTTT. Translated, it gives CASRGDADTQYF.

This clonotype occurred many times. This chain uses TRBV7-2 with TRBJ2-7, with TRBD1 matching 11 bases. The germline V gene encodes CDR1 SGHTA and CDR2 FQGNSA. The V and J ends lost 3 bases and 6 bases, in that order; junction bases with no gene match: 7. CDR3 length equals 15 residues. CDR3 protein: CASSFPGQGVLEQYF. The CDR3 region has the DNA TGTGCCAGCAGCTTCCCGGGACAGGGGGTCCTCGAGCAGTACTTC. The full variable domain, completed using reference TRBV7-2 and TRBJ2-7, is GAGVSQSPSNKVTEKGKDVELRCDPISGHTALYWYRQSLGQGLEFLIYFQGNSAPDKSGLPSDRFSAERTGGSVSTLTIQRTQQEDSAVYLCASSFPGQGVLEQYFGPGTRLTVT.

The chain combines TRBV6-6 with TRBJ2-5; 7 bases are a match to TRBD2. After removal of 6 bases from V and 11 bases from J, the junction contained 12 bases not matched to a gene. The CDR3 runs to 13 residues. Germline V gene sequence: CDR1 MNHNY, CDR2 SVGAGI (reference sequence). CDR3 coding DNA: TGTGCCAGCAGACCTCAAATAGGGACTAAACAGTACTTC. Its translation is CASRPQIGTKQYF.

This clonotype was recorded only once. The gene calls are TRBV27 and TRBJ1-2; D unresolved. The V and J ends lost 5 bases and 3 bases respectively, with 7 bases between them. This CDR3 spans 12 amino acids. The V gene's germline CDR1 is MNHEY and CDR2 SMNVEV (reference sequence). The CDR3 spells CASSPTHYGYTF. As DNA, the CDR3 is TGTGCCAGCAGTCCGACACACTATGGCTACACCTTC.

V and J are TRBV9 and TRBJ2-1; D possibly corresponds to TRBD2 (5 bases). V was cut by 3 bases and J by 8 bases, with 9 bases left in between. Germline V gene lookup returns CDR1 SGDLS and CDR2 YYNGEE. This CDR3 contains 12 residues. The CDR3 sequence: CASSADGDEQFF. The CDR3, as DNA: TGTGCCAGCAGCGCAGACGGGGATGAGCAGTTCTTC.

The chain links TRBV14 to TRBJ1-6; D gene ambiguous. V lost 1 base, J lost 9 bases, and 7 bases lay in between. The CDR3 contains 13 residues. Germline-derived CDR1 and CDR2 are SGHDN and FVKESK. This CDR3 is CASSQGGTSPLHF. In DNA, the CDR3 is TGTGCCAGCAGCCAAGGGGGAACTTCACCCCTCCACTTT.

This clonotype occurred a few times. The chain has TRBV19 and TRBJ2-1; possibly TRBD1 or TRBD2 for D (5 bases each). CDR1 and CDR2 (germline): LNHDA, SQIVND (reference sequence). The V gene lost 1 base and the J gene lost 5 bases, with 6 bases spanning the gap. This CDR3 region has 13 residues. This CDR3 reads CASSIVGHNEQFF. As DNA, the CDR3 is TGTGCCAGTAGTATAGTGGGACACAATGAGCAGTTCTTC.

This clonotype was recorded a few times. The J gene is TRBJ1-1, the V gene TRBV2; unclear D gene. This CDR3 spans 12 amino acids. The germline CDR1 and CDR2 sequences are SNHLY and FYNNEI. V was pared by 8 bases and J by 1 base, with 8 bases between. The CDR3: CASPLGNTEAFF. CDR3 coding DNA: TGTGCCAGCCCTTTGGGGAACACTGAAGCTTTCTTT.

The rearrangement joins TRBV12-3 or TRBV12-4 to TRBJ2-1; 7 bases match TRBD1. There are 15 residues in the CDR3. After removal of 5 bases from V and 2 bases from J, the junction contained 6 bases not matched to a gene. CDR3 in amino acids: CASSPWDSPYNEQFF. CDR3 in DNA: TGTGCCAGCAGTCCCTGGGACAGCCCCTACAATGAGCAGTTCTTC.

The V gene is TRBV30, the J gene TRBJ2-1; TRBD2 agrees at 7 bases. Germline assignment: CDR1 GTSNPN and CDR2 SVGIG (reference sequence). V lost 2 bases, J lost 0 bases, and 7 bases stayed unmatched. There are 16 residues in the CDR3. CDR3 sequence reads: CAWSHKRGSSYNEQFF. CDR3 nucleotide sequence: TGTGCCTGGAGTCACAAGCGCGGGAGCTCCTACAATGAGCAGTTCTTC.

This clonotype was counted at least ten times. The rearrangement links TRBV28 to TRBJ2-7; a possible D gene is TRBD2 (6 bases). CDR3 size: 16 residues. The V gene lost 5 bases and the J gene lost 4 bases, with 21 bases spanning the gap. Looked up from germline, CDR1 is MDHEN and CDR2 is SYDVKM. The CDR3 here is CASSRTAGSQFYEQYF. The DNA of the CDR3 is TGTGCCAGCAGTCGGACGGCGGGATCTCAATTTTACGAGCAGTACTTC.

The chain uses TRBV7-9 and TRBJ1-1; D is ambiguous. CDR1 is SEHNR and CDR2 is FQNEAQ in the germline V gene (reference sequence). The V end lost 1 base, the J end lost 5 bases, and 11 bases lay between the germline ends. This CDR3 contains 14 residues. The CDR3 sequence is CASSLDRDWTEAFF. The CDR3 DNA is TGTGCCAGCAGCTTAGATAGGGATTGGACTGAAGCTTTCTTT. Combining the CDR3 with reference TRBV7-9 and TRBJ1-1 gives the whole variable domain DTGVSQNPRHKITKRGQNVTFRCDPISEHNRLYWYRQTLGQGPEFLTYFQNEAQLEKSRLLSDRFSAERPKGSFSTLEIQRTEQGDSAMYLCASSLDRDWTEAFFGQGTRLTVV.

This clonotype was found many times. The chain carries TRBV7-6 and TRBJ2-7; tentative D call: TRBD2 (7 bases). Trimming pared 5 bases from V and 6 bases from J, leaving 17 bases between. Germline-derived CDR1 and CDR2 are SGHVS and FNYEAQ. The CDR3 runs to 14 residues. In DNA, the CDR3 is TGTGCCAGCAGCACCGACGGGGGGCGGTCCGAGCAGTACTTC. It yields the protein CASSTDGGRSEQYF.

The J gene is TRBJ2-2, the V gene TRBV25-1, with D maybe TRBD1 (5 bases). Germline V lookup: CDR1 MGHDK, CDR2 SYGVNS. This CDR3 spans 13 amino acids. V was trimmed by 3 bases and J by 9 bases, leaving 11 bases between them. Written as DNA, the CDR3 is TGTGCCAGCAGTGACGGATGGGGCCGGGAGCTGTTTTTT. Its translation is CASSDGWGRELFF. The full variable domain, its missing parts supplied by reference TRBV25-1 and TRBJ2-2, is EADIYQTPRYLVIGTGKKITLECSQTMGHDKMYWYQQDPGMELHLIHYSYGVNSTEKGDLSSESTVSRIRTEHFPLTLESARPSHTSQYLCASSDGWGRELFFGEGSRLTVL.